The 2 T cell receptor beta chains presented below share a single source sample, sequenced in a study of blood T cell repertoires in COVID-19 (dated by TCRdb to the early 2020s). Receptor amplification or capture employed the immunoSEQ multiplex PCR assay. The clones in this table, taken by TCRdb from immuneACCESS, are in-frame only. Not every clone is retained; where verified, under half of the shortfall comes from an unresolved V gene, and the cause of the rest is unknown. Here the sample has about 120,000 clones; 85% occur a single time. The top ten constitute approximately 10% of the sample. Sequencing input: peripheral blood. These receptors were taken from a man older than 75 with acute or convalescent COVID-19.

The V and J genes are TRBV5-6 and TRBJ1-5, with D perhaps matching TRBD1 (5 bases). This CDR3 spans 15 amino acids. Trimming pared 3 bases from V and 0 bases from J, leaving 10 bases between. Germline CDR1 reads SGHDT; CDR2 reads YYEEEE. The DNA of the CDR3 is TGTGCCAGCAGCTGGGGCGCCGATAGCAATCAGCCCCAGCATTTT. The encoded protein is CASSWGADSNQPQHF.

The rearrangement joins TRBV10-3 to TRBJ2-3; D might be TRBD2 (5 bases). Germline V gene lookup returns CDR1 ENHRY and CDR2 SYGVKD. The CDR3 consists of 14 residues. Trimming stripped 5 bases from V and 0 bases from J, with 9 bases between. The CDR3 protein is CAISNSGSTDTQYF. CDR3 nucleotides: TGTGCCATCAGTAACAGCGGTAGCACAGATACGCAGTATTTT.